This is a list of T cell receptor beta chains from one sample in a study of shared clonotypes between healthy human individuals. The repertoire was sequenced with immunoSEQ multiplex PCR; TCRdb's copy has only in-frame clones and lacks some. The data contain 740,000 or so clones, approximately 73% of them singletons. Sequenced material: memory CD4+ T cells sorted from blood. The receptors were gathered from a woman aged 25-40 years in good health. Both conserved end residues are part of each CDR3. The order of the fields is D gene, V gene, clone size, J gene, CDR3 DNA, CDR3 protein. The D gene is left open where the match is weak. For some rows the clone size is stated as once, few or many, or as a class when expanded; others skip it.

NA	TRBV2	NA	TRBJ2-5	TGTGCCAGCAGGGTAAGAGGTTTGCGGCAAGAGACCCAGTACTTC	CASRVRGLRQETQYF
NA	TRBV20-1	NA	TRBJ1-1	TGCAGCGGGCTAGGTACGGCAGCTTTCTTT	CSGLGTAAFF
TRBD2	TRBV29-1	NA	TRBJ2-1	TGCAGCTCCCAGAGGCTAGCGGGGTACAATGAGCAGTTCTTC	CSSQRLAGYNEQFF
NA	TRBV6-1	once	TRBJ2-3	TGTGCCAGCAGTGACTGGTTAGATACGCAGTATTTT	CASSDWLDTQYF
TRBD2	TRBV7-9	NA	TRBJ2-1	TGTGCCAGCACCATGACTAGCGGGAGGACCAATGAGCAGTTCTTC	CASTMTSGRTNEQFF
NA	TRBV7-9	NA	TRBJ2-4	TGTGCCAGCAGCCCACGTCAGGACTCCAAAAACATTCAGTACTTC	CASSPRQDSKNIQYF
TRBD1	TRBV5-1	NA	TRBJ1-5	TGCGCCAGCAGCTTGGCCGGGGACAGGGGCCAGCCCCAGCATTTT	CASSLAGDRGQPQHF
NA	TRBV7-2	NA	TRBJ2-1	TGTGCCAGCAGCCCTGGTAAGAGGCGAACGGGGTCCTACAATGAGCAGTTCTTC	CASSPGKRRTGSYNEQFF
NA	TRBV11-3	few	TRBJ1-5	TGTGCCAGCAGCTTGGGGGAAGTTGGCAATCAGCCCCAGCATTTT	CASSLGEVGNQPQHF
NA	TRBV2	NA	TRBJ2-7	TGTGCCGGGGGCTGGGACGGGGACTACGAGCAGTACTTC	CAGGWDGDYEQYF
NA	TRBV27	NA	TRBJ2-7	TGTGCCACCAGAGATTGGGAGGAGCAGTACTTC	CATRDWEEQYF
NA	TRBV19	NA	TRBJ2-6	TGTGCCAGTAGTGGAATTGACTCTGGGGCCAACGTCCTGACTTTC	CASSGIDSGANVLTF
TRBD1	TRBV28	NA	TRBJ2-7	TGTGCCAGCAGTAAACCCGGGACAGCCTTCTACGAGCAGTACTTC	CASSKPGTAFYEQYF
NA	TRBV21-1	NA	TRBJ2-5	TGTGCCAGCAGCAAAAGGGAGGCTAGCGGGAGGGCTATGTCAGAGACCCAGTACTTC	CASSKREASGRAMSETQYF
NA	TRBV7-3	NA	TRBJ2-5	TGTGCCAGCAGCTTAGGTCCGAAAGAGACCCAGTACTTC	CASSLGPKETQYF
TRBD1	TRBV6-1	NA	TRBJ1-5	TGTGCCAGCAGTCTGCGGGACAGGGGTTCTCAGCCCCAGCATTTT	CASSLRDRGSQPQHF
NA	TRBV28	once	TRBJ1-4	TGTGCCAGCAGCGGAAGGGGGTTAGGAAGCGAAAAACTGTTTTTT	CASSGRGLGSEKLFF
NA	TRBV12-1	NA	TRBJ2-2	TGTGCCAGCAGCTTTGCCTCAGGGGGGGCCGGGGAGCTGTTTTTT	CASSFASGGAGELFF
TRBD1	TRBV18	NA	TRBJ2-7	TGTGCCAGCTCGGGGGACAGGGTGGCCGAGCAGTACTTC	CASSGDRVAEQYF
NA	TRBV7-8	NA	TRBJ2-2	TGTGCCAGCAGCTTTGCAGGGTACACCGGGGAGCTGTTTTTT	CASSFAGYTGELFF
NA	TRBV18	NA	TRBJ2-7	TGTGCCAGCTCACGGTCGCAGGGTTACGAGCAGTACTTC	CASSRSQGYEQYF
TRBD1	TRBV29-1	NA	TRBJ1-2	TGCAGCGTTGATAGACAGGGGAGCGGCTACACCTTC	CSVDRQGSGYTF
TRBD2	TRBV5-1	NA	TRBJ2-3	TGCGCCAGCAGCCGGCGGGAGGGAGATACGCAGTATTTT	CASSRREGDTQYF
NA	TRBV4-1	NA	TRBJ2-3	TGCGCCAGCAGCCAAACAACAGATACGCAGTATTTT	CASSQTTDTQYF
TRBD1	TRBV27	once	TRBJ1-2	TGTGCCAGCAGTCAAGAGGGAGGACAGGGGACCTATGGCTACACCTTC	CASSQEGGQGTYGYTF
TRBD2	TRBV7-9	NA	TRBJ2-1	TGTGCCAGCAGCTCACTAGCGGTGGGTGAGCAGTTCTTC	CASSSLAVGEQFF
TRBD1	TRBV29-1	few	TRBJ1-2	TGCAGCGTTGAAGACAGACAGGGGGCATCTGGCTACACCTTC	CSVEDRQGASGYTF
NA	TRBV7-8	NA	TRBJ1-5	TGTGCCAGCAGCTTTGGGAAGTGGGGTAGCAATCAGCCCCAGCATTTT	CASSFGKWGSNQPQHF
NA	TRBV19	once	TRBJ1-5	TGTGCCAGTAGTATGGGGCAGGGCTCCGCTCAGCCCCAGCATTTT	CASSMGQGSAQPQHF
NA	TRBV30	few	TRBJ1-5	TGTGCCTGGTCGGACGGTCGTAGCAATCAGCCCCAGCATTTT	CAWSDGRSNQPQHF
NA	TRBV7-9	NA	TRBJ1-1	TGTGCCAGTACTCCACGGGCTGAAGCTTTCTTT	CASTPRAEAFF
TRBD1	TRBV6-1	many	TRBJ1-2	TGTGCCAGCAGTGAAACAGGACAGGGGGCACACTATGGCTACACCTTC	CASSETGQGAHYGYTF
TRBD2	TRBV10-1	NA	TRBJ2-1	TGCGCCAGCAGTGGAGGAGGGACTAGCGGATACAATGAGCAGTTCTTC	CASSGGGTSGYNEQFF
NA	TRBV2	NA	TRBJ2-5	TGTGCCAGCAGTGGGTTAGCGGTCCCGGAGACCCAGTACTTC	CASSGLAVPETQYF
NA	TRBV5-1	NA	TRBJ2-1	TGCGCCAGCAGCGGGACCACCAATGAGCAGTTCTTC	CASSGTTNEQFF
TRBD2	TRBV15	NA	TRBJ2-5	TGTGCCACCAGCAGAGAGGCGGGACAGGGGGCAAGGACTAGCGGGAGGGCATCAGAGACCCAGTACTTC	CATSREAGQGARTSGRASETQYF